One sample yielded the 8 T cell receptor beta chains listed below, sequenced in a study of response to subunit inactivated influenza vaccine. One entry per CDR3 protein results from TCRdb running MiXCR on the RT-PCR reads. Of 500,000 or so distinct CDR3 sequences in the sample, over 9.5% were seen once. The sample here was PBMCs from blood, taken roughly 6 weeks after vaccination. The receptors were sampled from a man in his forties or fifties who received an inactivated influenza vaccine.

This clonotype was detected ten times or more. The chain recombines TRBV3-1 with TRBJ1-2; D remains unclear. The CDR3 runs to 12 residues. V lost 4 bases and J 8 bases, leaving 11 bases between the germline ends. Germline V lookup: CDR1 LGHDT, CDR2 YNNKEL (reference sequence). The CDR3 bases are TGTGCCAGCAGCCCCGCTCGGGGAGGCTACACCTTC. It specifies CASSPARGGYTF.

The chain combines TRBV2 with TRBJ2-7; weak D call: TRBD2 (5 bases). Deletions cut 0 bases from V and 2 bases from J, with 23 bases between. The germline V gene has CDR1 SNHLY and CDR2 FYNNEI. This CDR3 has 19 amino acids. The CDR3 DNA reads TGTGCCAGCAGTGAAGCCCGGGCGGGTCGACACGCTATACCCTACGAGCAGTACTTC. This codes for CASSEARAGRHAIPYEQYF.

This clonotype was counted between two and nine times. V usage is TRBV12-3 or TRBV12-4 and J usage is TRBJ1-5, with 8 bases identical to TRBD1. The CDR3 spans 15 residues. V lost 6 bases to trimming and J lost 2 bases; unmatched junction nucleotides: 6. The CDR3 DNA reads as TGTGCCAGCAGCTTCACAGGGGGTGGCAATCAGCCCCAGCATTTT. Translated: CASSFTGGGNQPQHF.

This clonotype was counted a few times. The chain uses TRBV11-1 and TRBJ2-4; 8 positions match TRBD2. Germline assignment: CDR1 SGHAT and CDR2 FQDESV (reference sequence). V lost 1 base and J lost 7; bases outside the gene matches: 15. This CDR3 region has 18 residues. This CDR3 reads CASSLGAIGQRGWNIQYF. CDR3 sequence (DNA): TGTGCCAGCAGCTTAGGCGCGATCGGCCAGCGGGGGTGGAACATTCAGTACTTC.

The chain joins TRBV7-9 to TRBJ2-7; TRBD1 matches 12 bases. Per germline, CDR1 SEHNR and CDR2 FQNEAQ (reference sequence). J was trimmed by 3 bases and V by 4 bases; bases with no gene match: 4. This CDR3 is 15 amino acids long. The CDR3 coding sequence is TGTGCCAGCAGCTGGGGGACAGGGGGCAGCTACGAGCAGTACTTC. It yields the protein CASSWGTGGSYEQYF.

This clonotype was counted many times. The chain has TRBV5-1 and TRBJ2-7, with TRBD2 as a possible D gene (5 bases). The CDR3 consists of 14 residues. CDR1 is SGHRS and CDR2 is YFSETQ in the germline V gene. Deletions cut 4 bases from V and 5 bases from J, with 16 bases between. The CDR3: CASSGGLPQDEQYF. DNA of the CDR3: TGCGCCAGCAGCGGCGGACTGCCGCAGGACGAGCAGTACTTC.

This CDR3 is CASSWGQEISGANVLTF. The CDR3 coding sequence is TGTGCCAGCAGTTGGGGACAGGAAATCTCTGGGGCCAACGTCCTGACTTTC. The chain couples TRBV7-6 to TRBJ2-6, with 8 bases that match TRBD1. Trimming cost V 6 bases and J 0 bases; bases outside gene matches: 7. Germline V CDR1 and CDR2: SGHVS, FNYEAQ. The CDR3 is made up of 17 amino acids.

This chain links TRBV21-1 with TRBJ2-7; TRBD1, as called in the table, went unchecked against the DNA. TRBV21-1 is annotated as a pseudogene. The CDR3 length is 13 residues. The CDR3 nucleotides read TGTGCCAGCAGCATAACAGGGGTCTACGAGCAGTACTTC. This translates into CASSITGVYEQYF.